Listed here are 14 T cell receptor beta chains from one sample, sequenced in a study of blood T cells in healthy people across ages. The second PCR ran about 6 to 12 cycles with a sample-barcoded 5' primer and J-beta primers. In TCRdb, the 5' RACE reads were re-called with MiXCR into one record per CDR3 protein. The sample includes some 1.5 million distinct CDR3 sequences, 28% of them seen just once. Sequencing used blood. The receptors were sampled from a woman in her twenties or thirties in good health.

The V call is TRBV28, the J call TRBJ2-7, with unresolved D. Trimming removed 5 bases from V and 5 bases from J, with 19 bases in between. CDR1 and CDR2 from the germline V gene are MDHEN and SYDVKM. The CDR3 length is 15 residues. CDR3: CASSKYLGGPDEQYF. The CDR3 bases are TGTGCCAGCAGTAAATACTTGGGTGGTCCCGACGAGCAGTACTTC.

This clonotype showed up just a few times. The chain carries TRBV24-1 and TRBJ2-3, with D possibly TRBD1 on 8 matching bases. The CDR3 runs to 23 residues. Trimming took 4 bases from V and 0 from J, leaving 34 bases between them. Germline CDR1 is KGHDR and CDR2 is SFDVKD. The CDR3 is CATSDRQGLGRGTGGFSTDTQYF. CDR3 bases: TGTGCCACCAGTGACCGACAGGGGCTAGGCCGAGGGACGGGGGGATTTAGCACAGATACGCAGTATTTT.

The rearrangement uses TRBV7-2 and TRBJ2-2; a weak D match, TRBD2 (5 bases). The CDR3 extends over 15 amino acids. The ends were cut back, 5 bases at V and 5 bases at J, with 15 bases in the middle. Germline V gene data show CDR1 as SGHTA and CDR2 as FQGNSA. CDR3 sequence (DNA): TGTGCCAGCAGCGGGAGAAGGGTAGAAACCGGGGAGCTGTTTTTT. It translates to CASSGRRVETGELFF.

Note on this clonotype: A much larger clone differs from this one at a single base, so this may be a read error. The DNA is omitted, as the CDR3 cannot be located on it reliably, and the CDR3 follows TCRdb's listing. The gene calls are TRBV9 and TRBJ1-2; TRBD1 is the table's D call, not checked against the DNA. Germline V gene lookup returns CDR1 SGDLS and CDR2 YYNGEE. The CDR3 is 16 residues long, counting both termini. CDR3 amino acids: CASSVGQGADDYGHTF.

This clonotype was counted ten times or more. The chain couples TRBV12-3 or TRBV12-4 to TRBJ1-2, with unresolved D. The CDR3 covers 12 residues. V was clipped by 3 bases and J by 8 bases, with 10 bases between them. The CDR3 sequence is CASSFGSEGYTF. DNA for the CDR3: TGTGCCAGCAGTTTTGGATCAGAAGGCTACACCTTC.

The chain couples TRBV5-5 to TRBJ1-4; no clear D. With 1 base removed from V and 6 bases from J, the gap between germline ends came to 1 base. This CDR3 has 11 amino acids. In germline, CDR1 is SGHKS, CDR2 YYEKEE (reference sequence). The CDR3 spells CASSLHEKLFF. CDR3 coding DNA: TGTGCCAGCAGCTTGCATGAAAAACTGTTTTTT. The full variable domain, in which reference TRBV5-5 and TRBJ1-4 provide the parts outside the CDR3, is DAGVTQSPTHLIKTRGQQVTLRCSPISGHKSVSWYQQVLGQGPQFIFQYYEKEERGRGNFPDRFSARQFPNYSSELNVNALLLGDSALYLCASSLHEKLFFGSGTQLSVL.

Concerning this clonotype: Mismatch with germline at one junction end may stem from a read error. This chain links TRBV7-9 with TRBJ2-3; 12 bases align to TRBD2. Germline V lookup: CDR1 SEHNR, CDR2 FQNEAQ (reference sequence). This CDR3 is 14 amino acids long. The CDR3 loop is CAGSPLAGGLTQYF. For the CDR3, the DNA is TGTGCCGGCAGCCCACTAGCGGGAGGCCTTACGCAGTATTTT.

In the case of this clonotype: Just one base apart from a much larger clone, this may be a read error. The chain couples TRBV7-2 to TRBJ2-5; 11 positions match TRBD2. The germline V gene encodes CDR1 SGHTA and CDR2 FQGNSA. V dropped 5 bases and J dropped 7; count of bases not matched to a gene: 6. This CDR3 comprises 14 residues. As DNA, the CDR3 is TGTGCCAGCAGCAGGGGACTAGCGGAAGTGACCCAGTACTTC. Protein product: CASSRGLAEVTQYF.

This clonotype turned up a few times. The V and J genes are TRBV29-1 and TRBJ1-1; D is unresolved. In germline, CDR1 is SQVTM, CDR2 ANQGSEA. The length of the CDR3 is 11 residues. The V and J ends lost 5 bases and 5 bases respectively, with 9 bases between them. CDR3 region: CSVFQETEAFF. Written as DNA, the CDR3 is TGCAGCGTTTTTCAGGAGACTGAAGCTTTCTTT.

The chain is built from TRBV20-1 and TRBJ2-1, with D maybe TRBD2 (5 bases). The CDR3 contains 13 residues. The V end lost 0 bases, the J end lost 3 bases, and 6 bases lay between the germline ends. Germline V gene data show CDR1 as DFQATT and CDR2 as SNEGSKA (reference sequence). The CDR3 bases are TGCAGTGCTAGAGATGGACTCTACAATGAGCAGTTCTTC. Its translation: CSARDGLYNEQFF.

The gene calls are TRBV30 and TRBJ2-1, with D hard to call. The germline V and J ends were trimmed by 0 bases and 4 bases, with 4 bases remaining between them. The CDR3 is made up of 12 amino acids. Germline V CDR1 and CDR2: GTSNPN, SVGIG (reference sequence). For the CDR3, the DNA is TGTGCCTGGAGTGTATTTTACAATGAGCAGTTCTTC. It is translated as CAWSVFYNEQFF. Together with reference TRBV30 and TRBJ2-1, the CDR3 gives the full variable domain: SQTIHQWPATLVQPVGSPLSLECTVEGTSNPNLYWYRQAAGRGLQLLFYSVGIGQISSEVPQNLSASRPQDRQFILSSKKLLLSDSGFYLCAWSVFYNEQFFGPGTRLTVL.

The chain is built from TRBV9 and TRBJ2-7; 13 bases are shared with TRBD2. V shed 2 bases, J shed 4 bases, and the junction held 3 bases outside the gene matches. Germline assignment: CDR1 SGDLS and CDR2 YYNGEE. CDR3 length: 15 residues. The chain's CDR3 is CASSVGTSGVYEQYF. CDR3 DNA sequence: TGTGCCAGCAGCGTTGGGACTAGCGGGGTTTACGAGCAGTACTTC.

The genes are TRBV9 and TRBJ1-2, with D perhaps TRBD1 (5 bases). This CDR3 region has 14 residues. Trimming shortened V by 4 bases and J by 3 bases, and 13 bases separated the two germline ends. Germline V gene lookup returns CDR1 SGDLS and CDR2 YYNGEE. The CDR3 spells CASSPGTDDYGYTF. The CDR3 coding sequence is TGTGCCAGCAGCCCCGGGACGGACGACTATGGCTACACCTTC.

This clonotype was seen a few times. This rearrangement joins TRBV12-3 or TRBV12-4 to TRBJ2-2; 10 nucleotides align to TRBD2. Trimming cost V 5 bases and J 7 bases; bases outside gene matches: 13. The CDR3 runs to 17 residues. The CDR3 region is CASSPDPLAGEHGELFF. CDR3 nucleotides: TGTGCCAGCAGTCCCGACCCTCTAGCGGGAGAGCACGGGGAGCTGTTTTTT.